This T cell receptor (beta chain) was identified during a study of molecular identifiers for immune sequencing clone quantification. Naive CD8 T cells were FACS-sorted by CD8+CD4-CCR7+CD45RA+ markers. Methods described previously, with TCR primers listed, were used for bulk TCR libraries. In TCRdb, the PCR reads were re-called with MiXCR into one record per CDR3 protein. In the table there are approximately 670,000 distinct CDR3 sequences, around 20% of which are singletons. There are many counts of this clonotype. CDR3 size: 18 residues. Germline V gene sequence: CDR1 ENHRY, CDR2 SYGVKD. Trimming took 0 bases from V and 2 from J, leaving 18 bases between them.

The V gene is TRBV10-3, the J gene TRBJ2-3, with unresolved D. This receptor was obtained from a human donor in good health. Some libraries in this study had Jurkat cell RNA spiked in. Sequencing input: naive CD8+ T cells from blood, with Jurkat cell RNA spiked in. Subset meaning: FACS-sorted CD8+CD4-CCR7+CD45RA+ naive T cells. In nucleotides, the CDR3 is TGTGCCATCAGTGAGTCGATTTTCGGTGCCTCCTCCACAGATACGCAGTATTTT. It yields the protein CAISESIFGASSTDTQYF.